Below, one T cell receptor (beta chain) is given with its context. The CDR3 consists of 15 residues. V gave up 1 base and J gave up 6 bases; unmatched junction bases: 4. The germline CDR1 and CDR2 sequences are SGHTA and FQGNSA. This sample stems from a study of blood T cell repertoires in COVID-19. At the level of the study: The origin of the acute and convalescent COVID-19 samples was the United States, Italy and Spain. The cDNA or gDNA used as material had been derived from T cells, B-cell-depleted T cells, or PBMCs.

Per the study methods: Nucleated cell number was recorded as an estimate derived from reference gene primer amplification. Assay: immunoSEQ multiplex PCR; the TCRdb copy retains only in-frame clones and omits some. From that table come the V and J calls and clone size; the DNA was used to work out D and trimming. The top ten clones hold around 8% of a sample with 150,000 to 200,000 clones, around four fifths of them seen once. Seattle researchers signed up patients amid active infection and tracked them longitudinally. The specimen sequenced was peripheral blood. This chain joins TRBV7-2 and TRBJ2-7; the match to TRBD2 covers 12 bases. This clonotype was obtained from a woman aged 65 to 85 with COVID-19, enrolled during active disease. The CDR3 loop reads CASSLGLAGALEQYF. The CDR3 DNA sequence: TGTGCCAGCAGCTTAGGACTAGCGGGAGCCCTCGAGCAGTACTTC. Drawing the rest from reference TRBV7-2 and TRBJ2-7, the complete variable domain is GAGVSQSPSNKVTEKGKDVELRCDPISGHTALYWYRQSLGQGLEFLIYFQGNSAPDKSGLPSDRFSAERTGGSVSTLTIQRTQQEDSAVYLCASSLGLAGALEQYFGPGTRLTVT.